Sequencing of this T cell receptor beta chain was carried out in a study of metastatic and nonmetastatic thyroid tumors. Study-wide background: Malignant thyroid and benign thyroid patients provided blood and tumor or nodule tissue whose repertoires were compared. Broader study findings: According to reports, the diversity of TCR beta was significantly higher in malignant thyroid tumors than in benign nodules, and this held in both blood and tumor samples.

This clone is labeled as medium-sized. What it binds is not known. This CDR3 is also generated by other DNA sequences in the sample. All patients were untreated before thyroid surgery. As originally analysed: CDR3 was compared across clinicopathological groups, and the resulting differences were used to build a distant-metastasis classifier for papillary thyroid cancer. TCRdb re-analyzed the PCR reads through MiXCR. In this record, the V and J calls reflect TCRdb's handling and not the investigators' own analysis. The sample gives 20,000 to 25,000 clones, 24% of which show up once; 6.4% is in the top ten. This TCR came from a female donor with papillary thyroid cancer or a benign thyroid nodule (not recorded which). Some clones in this sample may be carry-over from other donors' samples. Sequencing was performed on tumor tissue.

The CDR3 DNA follows: TGTGCCAGCAGTTACTCCGGGACAGGGTCCTACGAGCAGTACTTC. Translation: CASSYSGTGSYEQYF. The chain joins TRBV6-2 or TRBV6-3 to TRBJ2-7; 9 bases are shared with TRBD1. The V segment lost 0 bases and the J segment 1 base; nucleotides outside the gene matches: 1. Germline V CDR1 and CDR2: MNHEY, SVGEGT. The CDR3 extends over 15 amino acids.